The clone carrying this T cell receptor beta chain has only a few counts. The target antigen is unknown. The sample belongs to a study of blood T cells in healthy people across ages. General study results and limits: Greater diversity and more naive CD4+ cells were seen in long-lived donors than in aged donors.

A second about 7 to 11 cycle PCR used barcoded and J-beta primers. TCRdb recomputed calls from the 5' RACE reads with MiXCR, one row per CDR3 protein. The table includes hundreds of thousands of distinct CDR3 sequences, about 62% detected once. The V gene's germline CDR1 is SGHTA and CDR2 FQGNSA. This CDR3 contains 15 residues. The trim removed 3 bases at V and 2 bases at J, leaving 5 bases unmatched. The J gene is TRBJ2-5, the V gene TRBV7-2; the match to TRBD2 covers 8 bases. The TCR comes from a man aged 25 to 40 in good health. Sequenced material: blood. In DNA form, the CDR3 reads TGTGCCAGCAGCTTCGGGGGGGGCGGGCAAGAGACCCAGTACTTC. Translated: CASSFGGGGQETQYF. The variable domain in full, with the rest retrieved from reference TRBV7-2 and TRBJ2-5, is GAGVSQSPSNKVTEKGKDVELRCDPISGHTALYWYRQSLGQGLEFLIYFQGNSAPDKSGLPSDRFSAERTGGSVSTLTIQRTQQEDSAVYLCASSFGGGGQETQYFGPGTRLLVL.